This T cell receptor beta chain was captured by sequencing in a study of OX40 agonist ivuxolimab in advanced cancers. Some background on the complete study: Ivuxolimab was an agonistic, fully human IgG2 monoclonal antibody directed against OX40 (CD134), a costimulatory receptor. Intravenous ivuxolimab was administered to patients every 2 weeks at six dose levels: 0.01, 0.1, 0.3, 1.5, 3 and 10 mg/kg. Among the roughly 52 dose-escalation patients, some 19 had hepatocellular carcinoma, about 15 melanoma, 9 renal cell carcinoma and 9 head and neck cancer. The dose-escalation cohort was roughly 87% male with a mean age of about 54 years, ranging from roughly 20 to 80. Patients were allowed to have had prior anti-PD-1, anti-PD-L1 or anti-CTLA-4 therapy, and around two fifths of the dose-escalation patients had been treated with checkpoint inhibitors. Partial responses occurred in three dose-escalation patients, of whom one had hepatocellular carcinoma and two had cutaneous melanoma. Peripheral TCRbeta sequencing aimed to test whether ivuxolimab altered TCR sequence diversity and caused clonal T-cell expansion. The monotherapy dose-escalation portion (N ≈ 52 patients) of the phase I ivuxolimab trial is reported in the paper. Study-level results and caveats: In partial responders in the 0.1-3.0 mg/kg groups, normalized peripheral clonal expansion was found to be among the lowest, especially among CD8+ T cells. Which antigens the clonally expanded peripheral T cells were specific for was not determined. On average, CD8+ T cells showed more expanded clones than CD4+ T cells after ivuxolimab. Low levels of normalized T-cell clonal expansion were also seen in some patients who did not respond. Clonal expansion of both CD4+ and CD8+ blood T cells was observed from baseline to week 6 at doses 0.1 to 3.0 mg/kg.

Patients with a history of autoimmune disease or receiving systemic immunosuppression were excluded from the trial. Peripheral blood for TCR sequencing was collected from all dose cohorts at baseline, on cycle 4 day 1, and on cycle 7 day 1. Samples came from an open-label, multicenter, first-in-human phase I dose-escalation trial of ivuxolimab. The trial enrolled adults with locally advanced or metastatic head and neck squamous cell, hepatocellular, melanoma or renal cell carcinoma. Before TCR sequencing, CD4+ and CD8+ T cells were separately sorted from peripheral blood. Trimming at the junction amounts to 0 bases on V and 10 bases on J, and the germline ends lie 25 bases apart. From the cysteine up to the phenylalanine, the CDR3 has a length of 18 residues. The kept DNA is CDR3 alone, 54 bases in frame from the first base. The germline V gene sets CDR1 to KGHSH and CDR2 to LQKENI. Genomic DNA was extracted from sorted cells for sequencing of the TCRbeta CDR3 region. The immunoSEQ Assay was used to sequence the TCRbeta CDR3 regions. In TCRdb, the immuneACCESS table is reduced to in-frame sequences with V and J assigned. These tables do not hold every clone; where another copy was compared, an unresolved V gene accounts for under half, and the others remain unexplained. Present in this sample are 60,000 to 95,000 clones, 85% of which were seen just once. Of the sample, 15% to 20% falls within the top ten clones.

Remarks on this clone: Its antigen is currently not known. No base-level quality is on record; no much larger clone is a single base apart.

Rearrangement joined TRBV18 to TRBJ2-1; the D gene lacks a confident call. Sequencing was performed on CD4+ or CD8+ T cells sorted from blood, taken in a trial of the OX40 agonist ivuxolimab. The source of this sequence is an adult with an advanced solid tumor such as melanoma, head and neck, liver or kidney cancer. The bases are TGTGCCAGCTCACCACCAACCGGCAGTGGCTTAACCCCCAAAGAGCAGTTCTTC. Protein translation: CASSPPTGSGLTPKEQFF.